This T cell receptor beta chain was retrieved from a study of graft-versus-host responses after intestinal transplantation. Looking at the study overall: Recipients underwent multivisceral, liver-intestinal, or isolated intestinal transplants. General study results and limits: The recipient marrow held GvH clones, and some of them showed up first in ileum or blood.

V lost 4 bases, J lost 2 bases, and 9 bases stayed unmatched. The CDR3 runs to 16 residues. Per the germline V gene, CDR1 is SEHNR and CDR2 is FQNEAQ (reference sequence). This clone was seen once. What it binds is not known. Only in-frame clones appear in the TCRdb table, and some are missing; sequencing was by immunoSEQ multiplex PCR. There are tens of thousands of clones in the sample; roughly 90% occur only once, and just under 2.5% lies in the top ten. The chain employs TRBV7-9 and TRBJ2-3, with 7 positions matching TRBD2. This receptor was obtained from a human donor who received an intestinal transplant. The source was unstimulated CD8+ T cells sorted from spleen or lymph node cells, collected before intestinal transplant. The CDR3 region has the DNA TGTGCCAGCAGCTCCGGGGCGGGGGAGTTCACAGATACGCAGTATTTT. This codes for CASSSGAGEFTDTQYF. Complete variable domain (other parts from reference TRBV7-9 and TRBJ2-3): DTGVSQNPRHKITKRGQNVTFRCDPISEHNRLYWYRQTLGQGPEFLTYFQNEAQLEKSRLLSDRFSAERPKGSFSTLEIQRTEQGDSAMYLCASSSGAGEFTDTQYFGPGTRLTVL.